A single sample is the source of the 12 T cell receptor beta chains below, sequenced in a study of CD8 T cells in Susac syndrome. Reverse transcription of roughly 0.45 to 1 ug RNA used random hexamers. A single record per CDR3 protein comes from TCRdb applying MiXCR to the immunoSEQ multiplex PCR reads. This sample has roughly 110,000 distinct CDR3 sequences, with less than 95% found just once. Sequenced material: CD8+ T cells from PBMCs. Receptor source: a human donor with Susac syndrome.

The chain combines TRBV9 with TRBJ2-7; D not certain. Trimming shortened V by 4 bases and J by 0 bases, and 14 bases separated the two germline ends. Germline V CDR1 and CDR2: SGDLS, YYNGEE. The CDR3 spans 15 residues. The CDR3 reads CASSPRPDLSYEQYF. The CDR3 DNA follows: TGTGCCAGCAGCCCCCGACCCGACCTCTCCTACGAGCAGTACTTC.

The chain is built from TRBV15 and TRBJ1-5; 7 bases match TRBD1. Germline V gene lookup returns CDR1 LNHNV and CDR2 YYDKDF (reference sequence). J was trimmed by 7 bases and V by 4 bases; bases with no gene match: 10. This CDR3 region has 15 residues. CDR3 amino acids: CATSTTGVSGQPQHF. CDR3 bases: TGTGCCACCAGCACCACAGGGGTGAGCGGGCAGCCCCAGCATTTT.

The V call is TRBV7-9, the J call TRBJ1-1; 11 bases line up with TRBD1. Per germline, CDR1 SEHNR and CDR2 FQNEAQ (reference sequence). This CDR3 comprises 14 residues. V was clipped by 5 bases and J by 7 bases; unmatched bases: 6. CDR3 nucleotides: TGTGCCAGCAGCGTCGCCGGGACAGGGGGTGAAGCTTTCTTT. Protein product: CASSVAGTGGEAFF.

Here the CDR3 reads CASSVEGQVGQPQHF. In DNA form, the CDR3 reads TGTGCCAGCAGCGTAGAGGGACAGGTTGGACAGCCCCAGCATTTT. V is TRBV9 and J is TRBJ1-5; TRBD1 agrees at 8 bases. V trimming: 0 bases; J trimming: 7 bases; junction bases outside the gene matches: 6. The germline V gene encodes CDR1 SGDLS and CDR2 YYNGEE. CDR3 length: 15 residues.

The chain employs TRBV20-1 and TRBJ1-1; weak D call: TRBD1 (5 bases). Germline V gene sequence: CDR1 DFQATT, CDR2 SNEGSKA (reference sequence). CDR3 length equals 13 residues. Trimming took off 3 bases at V and 4 bases at J, with 12 bases between the two ends. The CDR3 reads CSASNRLSTEAFF. CDR3 sequence (DNA): TGCAGTGCTAGTAACAGGTTGAGCACTGAAGCTTTCTTT.

The chain recombines TRBV9 with TRBJ2-7; 7 nucleotides match TRBD1. The germline gives CDR1 SGDLS, CDR2 YYNGEE. The CDR3 consists of 15 residues. The trim removed 3 bases at V and 0 bases at J, leaving 6 bases unmatched. In DNA form, the CDR3 reads TGTGCCAGCAGCGCCTCCGGGACAGACTCCTACGAGCAGTACTTC. Translation: CASSASGTDSYEQYF.

The chain uses TRBV11-2 and TRBJ2-2, with D possibly being TRBD1 (5 bases). CDR3 length: 16 residues. CDR1 is SGHAT, CDR2 FQNNGV, per germline. Trimming took 0 bases from V and 5 from J, leaving 13 bases between them. The CDR3 spells CASSLDLTVYTGELFF. DNA for the CDR3: TGTGCCAGCAGCTTAGATCTGACAGTTTATACCGGGGAGCTGTTTTTT.

This clonotype was observed a handful of times. J is TRBJ2-2 and V is TRBV6-1; D possibly matches TRBD1 or TRBD2 (5 bases each). This CDR3 comprises 15 residues. Deletions cut 2 bases from V and 7 bases from J, with 14 bases between. Germline CDR1 and CDR2: MNHNS and SASEGT. CDR3 sequence (DNA): TGTGCCAGCAGTGAATCCGATAGCGACAGCGGGGAGCTGTTTTTT. Encoded protein: CASSESDSDSGELFF.

The V gene is TRBV21-1, the J gene TRBJ1-5; whether TRBD1, the table's D call, matches the DNA was not checked. TRBV21-1 is reported as a pseudogene. This CDR3 is built from 10 residues. The chain's CDR3 is CASSYRGKHF. The CDR3 DNA sequence: TGTGCCAGCAGCTACAGGGGGAAGCATTTT.

The chain has TRBV5-6 and TRBJ2-7; D ambiguous. V lost 0 bases and J lost 2, with 9 bases in between. The CDR3 consists of 14 residues. Germline V lookup: CDR1 SGHDT, CDR2 YYEEEE. Here the CDR3 reads CASSLELLPYEQYF. Written as DNA, the CDR3 is TGTGCCAGCAGCTTGGAGCTATTACCCTACGAGCAGTACTTC.

The V gene is TRBV9, the J gene TRBJ2-3; D unclear. The CDR3 consists of 13 residues. The V gene lost 0 bases and the J gene lost 5 bases, with 7 bases spanning the gap. The germline V gene encodes CDR1 SGDLS and CDR2 YYNGEE. The DNA for the CDR3 is TGTGCCAGCAGCGTAGATTGGGGAGATACGCAGTATTTT. Protein product: CASSVDWGDTQYF.

V usage is TRBV27 and J usage is TRBJ2-1, with D possibly matching TRBD2 (6 bases). The CDR3 sequence is 14 residues long. Germline CDR1 MNHEY, CDR2 SMNVEV (reference sequence). Trimming cost V 5 bases and J 5 bases, with 13 bases left between them. DNA of the CDR3: TGTGCCAGCAGTCTCCCGGGACTTAACAATGAGCAGTTCTTC. Amino acid sequence: CASSLPGLNNEQFF.